The rows below give T cell receptor beta chains drawn from one sample of a study of T cells in Graves' hyperthyroidism and ophthalmopathy. TCRdb ran MiXCR on the multiplex PCR reads and lists one entry per CDR3 protein. The data contain about 400,000 distinct CDR3 sequences, about a sixth of them singletons. Source material: blood. The receptors were sampled from a woman aged 18-35 years with Graves' hyperthyroidism that later progressed to Graves' ophthalmopathy. Each CDR3 is given with its conserved first and last residue. The D gene is left open where the match is weak. Size is omitted from some rows. Given values are once, few, many or a class for expanded clones.

V gene	clone size	J gene	D gene	CDR3 DNA	CDR3 protein
TRBV28	many	TRBJ2-2	NA	TGTGCCAGCAGTCCTACAGCGAACACCGGGGAGCTGTTTTTT	CASSPTANTGELFF
TRBV27	many	TRBJ2-5	NA	TGTGCCAGCGGGATACGGACCCAGTACTTC	CASGIRTQYF
TRBV6-1	NA	TRBJ2-1	NA	TGTGCCAGCAGCCATACAGGGCTGAAACCCAACAATGAGCAGTTCTTC	CASSHTGLKPNNEQFF
TRBV2	NA	TRBJ2-7	NA	TGTGCCAGCAGTGAGGACCGGGCCTACGAGCAGTACTTC	CASSEDRAYEQYF
TRBV12-3/TRBV12-4	many	TRBJ1-1	NA	TGTGCCAGCAGTTTAGGTAGGAGGGAGTTGGCTTTCTTT	CASSLGRRELAFF
TRBV20-1	NA	TRBJ2-7	TRBD1	TGCAGTGCTTCCGGGACAGGGGGGCCCTCCTACGAGCAGTACTTC	CSASGTGGPSYEQYF
TRBV12-3/TRBV12-4	NA	TRBJ1-5	NA	TGTGCCAGCAGCCAGACAGCCAATCAGCCCCAGCATTTT	CASSQTANQPQHF
TRBV7-9	many	TRBJ1-5	NA	TGTGCCAGCCGTGAAGGGGCCGGTCAGCCCCAGCATTTT	CASREGAGQPQHF
TRBV29-1	NA	TRBJ2-2	NA	TGCAGCGTTGAAGATCTAGGCAGGGTGACCGGGGAGCTGTTTTTT	CSVEDLGRVTGELFF
TRBV7-9	few	TRBJ2-5	NA	TGTGCCAGCAGCCAAGGGGGAAGCCAAGAGACCCAGTACTTC	CASSQGGSQETQYF
TRBV7-9	many	TRBJ2-1	NA	TGTGCCAGCAGCTTGGGGGAAAATGAGCAGTTCTTC	CASSLGENEQFF
TRBV7-8	NA	TRBJ2-2	NA	TGTGCCAGCAGCTTCCCCATCCCCGGGACGGCTAACACCGGGGAGCGGTTTTTT	CASSFPIPGTANTGERFF
TRBV11-2	many	TRBJ2-7	TRBD2	TGTGCCAGCAGCTCCGGGACTAGCCTCTACGAGCAGTACTTC	CASSSGTSLYEQYF
TRBV24-1	many	TRBJ2-1	NA	TGTGCCACCAGTATTGACAGCACCATAGGAGAGCAGTTCTTC	CATSIDSTIGEQFF
TRBV27	many	TRBJ2-7	TRBD1	TGTGCCAGCAGTTTTGGCAGGGGGTTCTACGAGCAGTACTTC	CASSFGRGFYEQYF
TRBV6-5	NA	TRBJ1-4	NA	TGTGCCAGCAGTTACGGGGATGGAGAAAAACTGTTTTTT	CASSYGDGEKLFF
TRBV2	NA	TRBJ2-3	NA	TGTGCCAGCAGTGAAGGGGGGATAGTTACAGATACGCAGTATTTT	CASSEGGIVTDTQYF
TRBV3-1	many	TRBJ2-5	TRBD1	TGTGCCAGCAGCCAACCAGGGGGTCGGGAGACCCAGTACTTC	CASSQPGGRETQYF
TRBV6-2/TRBV6-3	many	TRBJ2-1	TRBD1	TGTGCCAGCAGGACCCCGAGGACAGGGTCTTGGGATGAGCAGTTCTTC	CASRTPRTGSWDEQFF
TRBV27	NA	TRBJ2-7	NA	TGTGCCAGCACGGACAGCTCCTACGAGCAGTACTTC	CASTDSSYEQYF
TRBV7-9	many	TRBJ2-7	TRBD2	TGTGCCAGCAGCTTCACTAGCGGGAGCGATAACACCCGCTACGAGCAGTACTTC	CASSFTSGSDNTRYEQYF
TRBV6-1	NA	TRBJ2-7	NA	TGTGCCAGCACCCGACCCCCGGGCTACCACGAGCAGTACTTC	CASTRPPGYHEQYF
TRBV28	many	TRBJ2-3	NA	TGTGCCAGCAGTTTATTTTACACAGATACGCAGTATTTT	CASSLFYTDTQYF
TRBV28	many	TRBJ2-7	TRBD2	TGTGCCGTACTAGCGGGAGGGTACGAGCAGTACTTC	CAVLAGGYEQYF
TRBV6-5	many	TRBJ2-7	NA	TGTGCCAGCAGTTATGCGGAGTCCTACGAGCAGTACTTC	CASSYAESYEQYF
TRBV6-1	NA	TRBJ2-3	NA	TGTGCCAGCAGACGGGACCTGAGTAATACAGATACGCAGTATTTT	CASRRDLSNTDTQYF